This paragraph reports one T cell receptor (beta chain). Its specificity is unknown. Germline V CDR1 and CDR2: SGHDN, FVKESK. The CDR3 is 12 amino acids. The V end lost 4 bases, the J end lost 4 bases, and 4 bases lay between the germline ends. Sequencing used immunoSEQ multiplex PCR; TCRdb keeps in-frame clones, though not all of them. The repertoire holds about 150,000 clones, with over 75% as singletons. This record comes from a study of T cell responses to AZD1222 COVID-19 vaccine. Regarding the study as a whole: Just 5 or 6 AZD1222 recipients tested seropositive at baseline.

The TCR sequence derives from an adult in good health. The chain has TRBV14 and TRBJ2-2; D is unresolved. The sequenced sample was peripheral blood, obtained on day 0 of AZD1222 vaccination. The CDR3 nucleotides are TGTGCCAGCAGCCCTTCCACCGGGGAGCTGTTTTTT. Translation: CASSPSTGELFF. The variable domain in full, with the rest retrieved from reference TRBV14 and TRBJ2-2, is EAGVTQFPSHSVIEKGQTVTLRCDPISGHDNLYWYRRVMGKEIKFLLHFVKESKQDESGMPNNRFLAERTGGTYSTLKVQPAELEDSGVYFCASSPSTGELFFGEGSRLTVL.